The present T cell receptor beta chain was sequenced within a study of T cells in Graves' hyperthyroidism and ophthalmopathy. Turning to the study itself: Peripheral blood was taken when the disease was first diagnosed, before any treatment began.

This clonotype was recorded many times. Its antigen is not identified. General observations from the study: Blood also contained most expanded thyroid clonotypes above 0.001.

TCR beta CDR3 sequences were amplified from RNA transcripts. First-round RT-PCR targeting the TCR CDR3 was performed with the HTBI primer set. Each CDR3 protein gets one entry after TCRdb re-called the multiplex PCR reads with MiXCR. This table has 650,000 to 700,000 distinct CDR3 sequences, 15% to 20% appearing once. CDR1 is KGHDR, CDR2 SFDVKD, per germline. V was trimmed by 4 bases and J by 5 bases, leaving 13 bases between them. This CDR3 comprises 14 residues. The J gene is TRBJ2-5, the V gene TRBV24-1; TRBD1 is a possible D gene (7 bases). The sample comprised blood. The origin of this receptor is a man over 45 with Graves' hyperthyroidism. The CDR3 here is CATSEQGRSETQYF. DNA of the CDR3: TGTGCCACCAGTGAACAGGGGAGGTCCGAGACCCAGTACTTC.